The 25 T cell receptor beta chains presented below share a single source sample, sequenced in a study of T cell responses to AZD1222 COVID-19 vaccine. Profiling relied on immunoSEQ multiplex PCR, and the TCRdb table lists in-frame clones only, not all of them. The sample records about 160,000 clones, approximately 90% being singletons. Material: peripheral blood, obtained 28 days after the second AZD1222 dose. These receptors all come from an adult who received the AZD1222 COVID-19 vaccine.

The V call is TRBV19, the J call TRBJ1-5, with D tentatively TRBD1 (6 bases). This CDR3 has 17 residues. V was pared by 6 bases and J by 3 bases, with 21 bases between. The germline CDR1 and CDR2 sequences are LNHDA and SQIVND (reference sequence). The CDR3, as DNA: TGTGCCAGTAGCCTGAGAGGAGACAGGAACCACAATCAGCCCCAGCATTTT. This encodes CASSLRGDRNHNQPQHF.

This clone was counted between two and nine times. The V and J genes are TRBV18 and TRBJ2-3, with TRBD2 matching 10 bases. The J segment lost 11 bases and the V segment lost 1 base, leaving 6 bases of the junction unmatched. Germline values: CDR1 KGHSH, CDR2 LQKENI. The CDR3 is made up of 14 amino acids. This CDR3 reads CASSPLAGGRRQYF. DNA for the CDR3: TGTGCCAGCTCACCACTAGCGGGGGGTAGAAGGCAGTATTTT.

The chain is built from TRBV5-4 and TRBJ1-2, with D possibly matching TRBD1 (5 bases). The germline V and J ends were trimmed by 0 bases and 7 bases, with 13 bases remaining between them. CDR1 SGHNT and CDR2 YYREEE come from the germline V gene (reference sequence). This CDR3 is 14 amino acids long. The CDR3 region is CASSLEERGGGYTF. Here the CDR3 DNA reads TGTGCCAGCAGCTTGGAGGAACGGGGCGGTGGCTACACCTTC.

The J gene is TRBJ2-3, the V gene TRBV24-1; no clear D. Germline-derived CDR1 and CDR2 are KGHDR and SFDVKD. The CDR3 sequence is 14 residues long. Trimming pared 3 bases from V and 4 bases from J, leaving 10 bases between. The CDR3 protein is CATSDADDADTQYF. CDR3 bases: TGTGCCACCAGTGATGCTGACGACGCAGATACGCAGTATTTT.

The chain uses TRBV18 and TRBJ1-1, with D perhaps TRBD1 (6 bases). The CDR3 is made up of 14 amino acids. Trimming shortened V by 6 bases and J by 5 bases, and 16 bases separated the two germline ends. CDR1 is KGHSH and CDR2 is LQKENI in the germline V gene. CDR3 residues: CASSWAGEDTEAFF. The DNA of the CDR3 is TGTGCCAGCTCCTGGGCAGGGGAAGATACTGAAGCTTTCTTT. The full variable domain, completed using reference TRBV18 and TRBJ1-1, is NAGVMQNPRHLVRRRGQEARLRCSPMKGHSHVYWYRQLPEEGLKFMVYLQKENIIDESGMPKERFSAEFPKEGPSILRIQQVVRGDSAAYFCASSWAGEDTEAFFGQGTRLTVV.

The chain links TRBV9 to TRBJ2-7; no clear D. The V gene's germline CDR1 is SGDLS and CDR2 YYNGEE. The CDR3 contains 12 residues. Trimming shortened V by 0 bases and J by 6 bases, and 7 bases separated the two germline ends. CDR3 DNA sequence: TGTGCCAGCAGCGTAGAGGCGTCCGAGCAGTACTTC. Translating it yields CASSVEASEQYF.

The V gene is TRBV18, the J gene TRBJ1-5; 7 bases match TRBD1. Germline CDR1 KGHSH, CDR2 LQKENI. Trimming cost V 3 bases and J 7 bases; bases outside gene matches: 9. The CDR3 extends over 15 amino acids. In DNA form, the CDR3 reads TGTGCCAGCTCACCGGGGAGACAGGGCAGCCAGCCCCAGCATTTT. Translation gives CASSPGRQGSQPQHF.

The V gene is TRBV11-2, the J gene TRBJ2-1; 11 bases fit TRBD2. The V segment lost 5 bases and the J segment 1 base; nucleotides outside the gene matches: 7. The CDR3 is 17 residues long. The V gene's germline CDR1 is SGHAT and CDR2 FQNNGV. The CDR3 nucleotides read TGTGCCAGCAGCCCCATTAGCGGGGGGGCTTCCTACAATGAGCAGTTCTTC. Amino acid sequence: CASSPISGGASYNEQFF. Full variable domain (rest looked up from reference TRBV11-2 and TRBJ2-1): EAGVAQSPRYKIIEKRQSVAFWCNPISGHATLYWYQQILGQGPKLLIQFQNNGVVDDSQLPKDRFSAERLKGVDSTLKIQPAKLEDSAVYLCASSPISGGASYNEQFFGPGTRLTVL.

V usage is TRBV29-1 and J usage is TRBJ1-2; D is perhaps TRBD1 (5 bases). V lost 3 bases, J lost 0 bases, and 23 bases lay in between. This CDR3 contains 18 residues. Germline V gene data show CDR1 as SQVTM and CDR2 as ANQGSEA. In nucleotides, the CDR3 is TGCAGCGTTGAGCTAGGTGGTGAAGGGACCCTATCTAACTATGGCTACACCTTC. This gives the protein CSVELGGEGTLSNYGYTF. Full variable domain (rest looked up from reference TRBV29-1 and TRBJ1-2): SAVISQKPSRDICQRGTSLTIQCQVDSQVTMMFWYRQQPGQSLTLIATANQGSEATYESGFVIDKFPISRPNLTFSTLTVSNMSPEDSSIYLCSVELGGEGTLSNYGYTFGSGTRLTVV.

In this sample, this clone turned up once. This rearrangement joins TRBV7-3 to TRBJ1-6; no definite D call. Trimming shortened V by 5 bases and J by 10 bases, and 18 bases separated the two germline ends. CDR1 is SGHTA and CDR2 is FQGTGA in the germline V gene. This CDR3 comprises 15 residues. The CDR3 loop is CASSPGPNIQSPLHF. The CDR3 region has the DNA TGTGCCAGCAGCCCCGGACCCAACATCCAATCACCCCTCCACTTT.

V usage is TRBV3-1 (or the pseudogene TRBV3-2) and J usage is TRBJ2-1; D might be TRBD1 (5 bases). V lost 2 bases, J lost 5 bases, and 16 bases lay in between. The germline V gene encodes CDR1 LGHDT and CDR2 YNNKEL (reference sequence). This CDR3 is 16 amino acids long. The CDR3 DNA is TGTGCCAGCAGCCAACCGACCGGCGGCAGGGACAATGAGCAGTTCTTC. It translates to CASSQPTGGRDNEQFF.

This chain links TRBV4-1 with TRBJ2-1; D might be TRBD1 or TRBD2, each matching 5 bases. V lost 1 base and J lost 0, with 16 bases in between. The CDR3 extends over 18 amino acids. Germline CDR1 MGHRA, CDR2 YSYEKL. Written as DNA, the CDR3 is TGCGCCAGCAGCCAAGCTATTAGTGGGACGACCTCCTACAATGAGCAGTTCTTC. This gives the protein CASSQAISGTTSYNEQFF.

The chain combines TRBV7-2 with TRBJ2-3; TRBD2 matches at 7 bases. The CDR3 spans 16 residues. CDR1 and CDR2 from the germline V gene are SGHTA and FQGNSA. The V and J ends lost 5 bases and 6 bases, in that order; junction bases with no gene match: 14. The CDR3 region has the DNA TGTGCCAGCAGCCCAAGGCGGGAGCGGTCACTGGATACGCAGTATTTT. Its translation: CASSPRRERSLDTQYF.

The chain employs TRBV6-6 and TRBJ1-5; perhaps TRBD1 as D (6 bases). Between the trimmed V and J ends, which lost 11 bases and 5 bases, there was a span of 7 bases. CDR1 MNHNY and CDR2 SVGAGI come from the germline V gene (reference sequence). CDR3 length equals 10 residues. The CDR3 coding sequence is TGTGCCTCAGGGGATCAGCCCCAGCATTTT. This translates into CASGDQPQHF.

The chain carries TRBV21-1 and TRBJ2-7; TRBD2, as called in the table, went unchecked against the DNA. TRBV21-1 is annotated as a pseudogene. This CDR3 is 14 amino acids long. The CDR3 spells CASSLGGGFYEQYF. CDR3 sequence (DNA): TGTGCCAGCAGTCTCGGCGGGGGATTCTACGAGCAGTACTTC.

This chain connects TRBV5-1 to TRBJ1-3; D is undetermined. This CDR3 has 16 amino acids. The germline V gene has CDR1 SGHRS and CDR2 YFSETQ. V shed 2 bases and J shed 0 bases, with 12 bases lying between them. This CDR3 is CASSFRAVDSGNTIYF. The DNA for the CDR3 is TGCGCCAGCAGCTTTAGGGCGGTCGACTCTGGAAACACCATATATTTT.

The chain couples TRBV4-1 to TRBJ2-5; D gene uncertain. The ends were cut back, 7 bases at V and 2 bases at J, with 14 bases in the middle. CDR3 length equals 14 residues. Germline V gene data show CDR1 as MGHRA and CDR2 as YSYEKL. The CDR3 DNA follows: TGCGCCAGCACTTCAGGCATGGGACAAGAGACCCAGTACTTC. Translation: CASTSGMGQETQYF.

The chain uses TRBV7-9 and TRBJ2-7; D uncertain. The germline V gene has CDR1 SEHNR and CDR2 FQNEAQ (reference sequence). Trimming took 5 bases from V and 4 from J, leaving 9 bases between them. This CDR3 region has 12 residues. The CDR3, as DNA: TGTGCCAGCAGCCCCCATGGGTACGAGCAGTACTTC. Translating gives CASSPHGYEQYF.

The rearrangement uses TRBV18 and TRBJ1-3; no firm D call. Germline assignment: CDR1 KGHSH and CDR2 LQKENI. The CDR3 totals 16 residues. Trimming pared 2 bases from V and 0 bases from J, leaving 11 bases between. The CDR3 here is CASSPTVQSSGNTIYF. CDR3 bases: TGTGCCAGCTCACCAACCGTGCAGAGCTCTGGAAACACCATATATTTT.

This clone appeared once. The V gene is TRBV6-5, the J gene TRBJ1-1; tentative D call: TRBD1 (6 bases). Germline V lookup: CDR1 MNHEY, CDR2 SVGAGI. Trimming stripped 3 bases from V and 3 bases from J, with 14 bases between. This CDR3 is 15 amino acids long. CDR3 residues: CASSYQGTLYTEAFF. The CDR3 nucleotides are TGTGCCAGCAGTTATCAGGGGACCCTTTACACTGAAGCTTTCTTT.

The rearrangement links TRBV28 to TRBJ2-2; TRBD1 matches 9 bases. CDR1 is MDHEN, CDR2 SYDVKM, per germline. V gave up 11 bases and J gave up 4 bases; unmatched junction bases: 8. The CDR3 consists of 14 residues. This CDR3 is CAAKQGASTGELFF. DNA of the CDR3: TGTGCCGCGAAACAGGGGGCCAGCACCGGGGAGCTGTTTTTT.

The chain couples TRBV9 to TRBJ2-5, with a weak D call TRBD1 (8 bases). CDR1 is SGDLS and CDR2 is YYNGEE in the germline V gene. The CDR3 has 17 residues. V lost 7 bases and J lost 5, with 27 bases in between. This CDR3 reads CASSPGRSAGGWETQYF. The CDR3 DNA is TGTGCCAGCTCCCCCGGGAGGTCGGCAGGGGGCTGGGAGACCCAGTACTTC.

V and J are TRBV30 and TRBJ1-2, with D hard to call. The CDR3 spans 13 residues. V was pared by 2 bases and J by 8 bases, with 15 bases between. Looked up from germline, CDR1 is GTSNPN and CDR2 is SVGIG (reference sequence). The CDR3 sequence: CAWSYNIQMGYTF. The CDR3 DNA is TGTGCCTGGAGTTACAATATTCAAATGGGCTACACCTTC.

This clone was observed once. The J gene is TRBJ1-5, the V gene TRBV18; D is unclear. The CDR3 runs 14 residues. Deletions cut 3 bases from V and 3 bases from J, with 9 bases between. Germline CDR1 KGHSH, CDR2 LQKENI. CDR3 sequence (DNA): TGTGCCAGCTCACCGGCCAGTTTCAATCAGCCCCAGCATTTT. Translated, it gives CASSPASFNQPQHF.

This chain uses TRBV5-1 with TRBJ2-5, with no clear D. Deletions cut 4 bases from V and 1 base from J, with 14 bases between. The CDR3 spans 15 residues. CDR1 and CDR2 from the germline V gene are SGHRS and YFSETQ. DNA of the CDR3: TGCGCCAGCAGCATGCTGCCGGGCCTCCAAGAGACCCAGTACTTC. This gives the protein CASSMLPGLQETQYF.